One sample yielded the 14 T cell receptor beta chains listed below, sequenced in a study of CD4 T cells in relation to SARS-CoV-2 and coronaviruses. Before the COVID-19 pandemic, during about 2011-2019, CD4+ T cells were taken from unexposed donors. Some clones are missing from TCRdb's copy, which holds only in-frame ones; the method was immunoSEQ multiplex PCR. Of some 65,000 clones in the sample, 80% to 90% were seen once. Sequencing was carried out using memory CD4+ T cells from PBMCs. The source of these receptors is a human donor in good health.

V and J are TRBV15 and TRBJ2-5; TRBD2 might be the D (7 bases). Germline assignment: CDR1 LNHNV and CDR2 YYDKDF (reference sequence). V lost 5 bases and J lost 7, with 26 bases in between. The CDR3 extends over 17 amino acids. Here the CDR3 reads CATSSGGGEGPRWTQYF. Written as DNA, the CDR3 is TGTGCCACCAGCTCTGGGGGGGGCGAGGGCCCGAGGTGGACCCAGTACTTC.

This clone appeared a single time. The rearrangement uses TRBV3-1 (or the pseudogene TRBV3-2) and TRBJ1-1; a weak D match, TRBD1 (6 bases). This CDR3 has 14 amino acids. Germline CDR1 LGHDT, CDR2 YNNKEL (reference sequence). The V and J ends lost 3 bases and 6 bases respectively, with 14 bases between them. CDR3 nucleotide sequence: TGTGCCAGCAGCCAGTTAGGAGAGGGGGCTGAAGCTTTCTTT. It yields the protein CASSQLGEGAEAFF.

In nucleotides, the CDR3 is TGTGCCAGCAGTAGGGACAGGGATCAGCCCCAGCATTTT. It specifies CASSRDRDQPQHF. This chain uses TRBV13 with TRBJ1-5, with TRBD1 matching 9 bases. This CDR3 has 13 amino acids. Losses at the gene ends were 6 bases for V and 5 bases for J; bases not matched to a gene: 2. CDR1 is PRHDT and CDR2 is FYEKMQ in the germline V gene (reference sequence).

The genes are TRBV28 and TRBJ1-5; D unresolved. The CDR3 runs to 14 residues. From germline, CDR1 is MDHEN and CDR2 SYDVKM. V lost 3 bases and J 0 bases, leaving 6 bases between the germline ends. The CDR3: CASSLRYSNQPQHF. As DNA, the CDR3 is TGTGCCAGCAGTTTGCGTTATAGCAATCAGCCCCAGCATTTT.

The gene calls are TRBV6-2 or TRBV6-3 and TRBJ2-7; 8 bases match TRBD1. Losses at the gene ends were 3 bases for V and 0 bases for J; bases not matched to a gene: 10. Germline CDR1 and CDR2: MNHEY and SVGEGT. The CDR3 has 17 amino acids. For the CDR3, the DNA is TGTGCCAGCAGTTATCCCAGGACAGGGCCGAGCTCCTACGAGCAGTACTTC. Translation gives CASSYPRTGPSSYEQYF.

The V and J genes are TRBV2 and TRBJ1-5, with TRBD1 matching 7 bases. V lost 6 bases, J lost 5 bases, and 7 bases stayed unmatched. The CDR3 runs 14 residues. Germline V gene lookup returns CDR1 SNHLY and CDR2 FYNNEI. CDR3 sequence: CASSSDRDDQPQHF. In DNA form, the CDR3 reads TGTGCCAGCAGCTCAGACAGGGACGATCAGCCCCAGCATTTT.

This chain links TRBV9 with TRBJ2-1; D gene uncertain. Germline-derived CDR1 and CDR2 are SGDLS and YYNGEE. Trimming left V 5 bases short and J 4 bases short, with 13 bases between. This CDR3 comprises 14 residues. The chain's CDR3 is CASRASGVYNEQFF. The CDR3 coding sequence is TGTGCCAGCAGAGCTTCAGGAGTATACAATGAGCAGTTCTTC.

DNA for the CDR3: TGTGCCAGCAGCCCGAGGGACTACCTACCTTACAATGAGCAGTTCTTC. Translation: CASSPRDYLPYNEQFF. This chain uses TRBV7-3 with TRBJ2-1; 7 positions agree with TRBD2. This CDR3 comprises 16 residues. The trim removed 5 bases at V and 4 bases at J, leaving 11 bases unmatched. Germline V gene lookup returns CDR1 SGHTA and CDR2 FQGTGA.

The chain uses TRBV11-2 and TRBJ1-4, with D unresolved. Germline V gene sequence: CDR1 SGHAT, CDR2 FQNNGV. Trimming left V 2 bases short and J 0 bases short, with 13 bases between. This CDR3 comprises 17 residues. This chain's CDR3 is CASSLKLDGATNEKLFF. The CDR3 bases are TGTGCCAGCAGCTTAAAGTTGGACGGAGCAACTAATGAAAAACTGTTTTTT.

This chain links TRBV10-3 with TRBJ2-5; 7 nucleotides align to TRBD1. V trimming: 0 bases; J trimming: 5 bases; junction bases outside the gene matches: 6. The germline CDR1 and CDR2 sequences are ENHRY and SYGVKD. The CDR3 has 15 amino acids. Here the CDR3 reads CAISESETGYETQYF. The CDR3, as DNA: TGTGCCATCAGTGAGTCGGAGACAGGGTATGAGACCCAGTACTTC.

This clone came up a few times. The chain is built from TRBV9 and TRBJ1-2; D call uncertain. CDR1 and CDR2 from the germline V gene are SGDLS and YYNGEE. Deletions cut 4 bases from V and 6 bases from J, with 10 bases between. This CDR3 has 12 residues. The CDR3 sequence: CASSPTGDGYTF. The DNA of the CDR3 is TGTGCCAGCAGCCCTACCGGGGATGGCTACACCTTC.

The chain employs TRBV7-3 and TRBJ2-3; TRBD2 matches 10 bases. This CDR3 is built from 17 residues. V trimming: 2 bases; J trimming: 2 bases; junction bases outside the gene matches: 7. Germline assignment: CDR1 SGHTA and CDR2 FQGTGA. The CDR3 reads CASSLGWSGGATDTQYF. CDR3 DNA: TGTGCCAGCAGCTTAGGGTGGAGCGGGGGGGCCACAGATACGCAGTATTTT. Together with reference TRBV7-3 and TRBJ2-3, the CDR3 gives the full variable domain: GAGVSQTPSNKVTEKGKYVELRCDPISGHTALYWYRQSLGQGPEFLIYFQGTGAADDSGLPNDRFFAVRPEGSVSTLKIQRTERGDSAVYLCASSLGWSGGATDTQYFGPGTRLTVL.

The rearrangement joins TRBV5-1 to TRBJ2-2; 15 bases align to TRBD2. J gave up 3 bases and V 4 bases, and 10 bases lay outside the gene matches. Germline CDR1 SGHRS, CDR2 YFSETQ. The CDR3 is 19 residues long. The CDR3 reads CASSGRTSGGAADTGELFF. CDR3 nucleotides: TGCGCCAGCAGCGGACGGACTAGCGGGGGGGCAGCGGACACCGGGGAGCTGTTTTTT.

The V gene is TRBV6-2 or TRBV6-3, the J gene TRBJ2-1, with 7 bases lining up with TRBD2. The V and J ends lost 5 bases and 5 bases, in that order; junction bases with no gene match: 9. The CDR3 totals 15 residues. Germline CDR1 is MNHEY and CDR2 is SVGEGT. CDR3 DNA: TGTGCCAGCAGTATGGGCGGGAGCTGGCACAATGAGCAGTTCTTC. It codes for CASSMGGSWHNEQFF.